Sequencing of this TCR beta chain was carried out in a study of CD8+CD57+ T cells in acquired aplastic anemia. Study summary: Average DNA yield from sorted CD4+ and CD8+ cells was roughly 3.1 ug. An average of approximately 11 million reads for CD4+ cells was obtained from healthy donors. Study-level points and caveats: Patients and controls shared fewer than 30 CD8+ CDR3 sequences.

This clonotype was seen at least ten times. What it recognizes is unknown. CDR3 length equals 16 residues. Trimming shortened V by 6 bases and J by 9 bases, and 23 bases separated the two germline ends. Germline values: CDR1 KGHDR, CDR2 SFDVKD. TCR beta VDJ and CDR3 profiling used genomic DNA as template. TCRdb re-called the reads with MiXCR, one entry per CDR3 protein. The repertoire holds some 190,000 distinct CDR3 sequences, with about 47% as singletons. This TCR came from a human donor in good health. Specimen: sorted CD4+, CD8+, or CD8+CD57+ T cells (not recorded which) from PBMCs. The chain uses TRBV24-1 and TRBJ2-1; D possibly matches TRBD1 or TRBD2 (5 bases each). This CDR3 is CATSRPAERGRGEQFF. CDR3 nucleotides: TGTGCCACCAGTCGTCCAGCGGAGAGGGGTCGGGGTGAGCAGTTCTTC.